This TCR beta chain was captured in a study of blood T cells in healthy people across ages. Across the study: In model experiments, template switching was able to capture about one barcoded beta molecule for every two T cells that were present.

This clonotype showed up just a few times. Per germline, CDR1 SGHTA and CDR2 FQGNSA. The V gene lost 5 bases and the J gene lost 4 bases, with 20 bases spanning the gap. This CDR3 has 16 residues. Through a sample-barcoded 5' primer and a J-beta primer mix, a second PCR was run for 7 to 11 cycles. Each cDNA molecule, via a template-switch adaptor with 12 random nucleotides, was tagged. TCRdb re-analysed the 5' RACE reads in MiXCR, keeping a single row per CDR3 protein. The sample shows 1.5 million to 2 million distinct CDR3 sequences, roughly 27% of them seen only once. The rearrangement joins TRBV7-2 to TRBJ1-2, with D tentatively TRBD1 (6 bases). Sequencing was done on a sample of blood. This sequence originates from a woman aged 30 to 39 in good health. The chain's CDR3 is CASSLGTAGGGYGYTF. The DNA for the CDR3 is TGTGCCAGCAGCCTGGGGACCGCTGGAGGGGGCTATGGCTACACCTTC.